Presented here are 8 T cell receptor beta chains from one specimen sequenced in a study of CD8+CD57+ T cells in acquired aplastic anemia. The study profiled TCR beta VDJ and CDR3 using genomic DNA as template. Via MiXCR, TCRdb re-called the reads, giving one row per CDR3 protein. The table shows under 200,000 distinct CDR3 sequences, with 60% to 70% occurring only once. Sequenced material: sorted CD4+, CD8+, or CD8+CD57+ T cells (not recorded which) from PBMCs. Receptor source: a human donor in good health.

This chain joins TRBV7-4 and TRBJ1-1; 11 bases are shared with TRBD1. Germline loops: CDR1 SGHVT, CDR2 SQSDAQ. V lost 5 bases to trimming and J lost 7 bases; unmatched junction nucleotides: 0. This CDR3 is 12 amino acids long. The CDR3 sequence: CASSGTGGEAFF. Here the CDR3 DNA reads TGTGCCAGCAGCGGGACAGGGGGTGAAGCTTTCTTT.

The table lists this clonotype with many counts. The gene calls are TRBV11-3 and TRBJ1-2; 7 bases map to TRBD1. Germline CDR1 reads SGHNT; CDR2 reads YENEEA. V lost 1 base to trimming and J lost 4 bases; unmatched junction nucleotides: 3. There are 14 residues in the CDR3. CDR3 region: CASSLGGTAYGYTF. Written as DNA, the CDR3 is TGTGCCAGCAGCTTAGGTGGGACAGCCTATGGCTACACCTTC.

This clonotype came up many times. This chain links TRBV3-2 with TRBJ2-5; the table calls TRBD1, which could not be checked here. TRBV3-2 is a pseudogene locus. The CDR3 extends over 13 amino acids. CDR3 sequence reads: CASSRSGTETQYF. Written as DNA, the CDR3 is TGTGCCAGCAGTCGTTCCGGGACCGAGACCCAGTACTTC.

The chain carries TRBV9 and TRBJ2-5; D remains unclear. The DNA end is more similar to TRBJ2-7, so the J call may be wrong. Germline CDR1 and CDR2: SGDLS and YYNGEE. The length of the CDR3 is 13 residues. CDR3 loop: CASSVDEAYEQYF. Here the CDR3 DNA reads TGTGCCAGCAGCGTAGACGAGGCCTACGAGCAGTACTTC.

This clonotype has a handful of counts. The V and J genes are TRBV29-1 and TRBJ1-2; no definite D call. Trimming left V 4 bases short and J 2 bases short, with 8 bases between. Germline V gene lookup returns CDR1 SQVTM and CDR2 ANQGSEA. CDR3 length: 12 amino acids. CDR3 sequence reads: CSVAGRNYGYTF. CDR3 nucleotides: TGCAGCGTTGCTGGCAGGAACTATGGCTACACCTTC.

J is TRBJ1-1 and V is TRBV29-1, with 10 nucleotides matching TRBD1. CDR1 and CDR2 from the germline V gene are SQVTM and ANQGSEA. V shed 6 bases and J 6 bases; nucleotides not matched to a gene: 10. The CDR3 runs to 14 residues. The CDR3, as DNA: TGCAGCGTGGCCACCGGGACAGGGGTCGCTGAAGCTTTCTTT. Protein sequence: CSVATGTGVAEAFF. Variable domain in full (rest from reference TRBV29-1 and TRBJ1-1): SAVISQKPSRDICQRGTSLTIQCQVDSQVTMMFWYRQQPGQSLTLIATANQGSEATYESGFVIDKFPISRPNLTFSTLTVSNMSPEDSSIYLCSVATGTGVAEAFFGQGTRLTVV.

CDR3 region: CASSSGTGVVDIQYF. The CDR3 bases are TGCGCCAGCAGCTCCGGGACAGGGGTAGTAGACATTCAGTACTTC. The V call is TRBV5-1, the J call TRBJ2-4, with TRBD1 matching 10 bases. CDR1 and CDR2 from the germline V gene are SGHRS and YFSETQ. Trimming took 3 bases from V and 8 from J; bases not matched to a gene: 8. CDR3 length: 15 amino acids. The full variable domain, its missing parts supplied by reference TRBV5-1 and TRBJ2-4, is KAGVTQTPRYLIKTRGQQVTLSCSPISGHRSVSWYQQTPGQGLQFLFEYFSETQRNKGNFPGRFSGRQFSNSRSEMNVSTLELGDSALYLCASSSGTGVVDIQYFGAGTRLSVL.

At least ten counts were recorded for this clonotype. The chain links TRBV5-5 to TRBJ2-3, with TRBD2 as a possible D gene (6 bases). Germline-derived CDR1 and CDR2 are SGHKS and YYEKEE (reference sequence). V was trimmed by 4 bases and J by 3 bases, leaving 12 bases between them. The CDR3 length is 14 residues. The CDR3 region is CASSLALRTDTQYF. The CDR3 nucleotides are TGTGCCAGCAGCCTAGCGTTACGGACAGATACGCAGTATTTT. Drawing the rest from reference TRBV5-5 and TRBJ2-3, the complete variable domain is DAGVTQSPTHLIKTRGQQVTLRCSPISGHKSVSWYQQVLGQGPQFIFQYYEKEERGRGNFPDRFSARQFPNYSSELNVNALLLGDSALYLCASSLALRTDTQYFGPGTRLTVL.